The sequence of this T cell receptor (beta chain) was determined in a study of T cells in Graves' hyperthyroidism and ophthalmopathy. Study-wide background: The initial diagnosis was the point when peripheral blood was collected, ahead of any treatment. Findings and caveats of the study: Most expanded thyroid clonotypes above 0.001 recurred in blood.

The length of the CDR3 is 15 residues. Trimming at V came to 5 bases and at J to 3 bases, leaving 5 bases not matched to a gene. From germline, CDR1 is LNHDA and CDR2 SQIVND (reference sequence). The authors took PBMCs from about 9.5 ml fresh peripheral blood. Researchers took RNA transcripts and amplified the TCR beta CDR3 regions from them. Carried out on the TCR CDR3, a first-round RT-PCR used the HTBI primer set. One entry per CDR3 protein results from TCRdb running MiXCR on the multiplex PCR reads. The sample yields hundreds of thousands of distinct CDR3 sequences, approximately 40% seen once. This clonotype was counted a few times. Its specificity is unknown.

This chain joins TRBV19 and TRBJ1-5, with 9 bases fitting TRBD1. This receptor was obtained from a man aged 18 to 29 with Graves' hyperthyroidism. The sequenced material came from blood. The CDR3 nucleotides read TGTGCCAGTAGTTGGACAGGGGCCCTCAATCAGCCCCAGCATTTT. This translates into CASSWTGALNQPQHF.